The clone carrying this T cell receptor beta chain was counted between two and nine times. The length of the CDR3 is 16 residues. V shed 8 bases, J shed 0 bases, and the junction held 10 bases outside the gene matches. In germline, CDR1 is MGHDK, CDR2 SYGVNS. The sample belongs to a study of shared clonotypes between healthy human individuals. As processed by the authors: ImmunoSEQ output lacked quality scores and full-length reads, limiting matched filtering. Only in-frame clones appear in the TCRdb table, and some are missing; sequencing was by immunoSEQ multiplex PCR. The DNA gave D and trimming, while V, J and clone size come from that table. The sample gives approximately 120,000 clones, around 68% of which show up once; under 25% is in the top ten.

The sequenced sample was memory CD8+ T cells sorted from blood. Described subset: CD45RO+ cells pooled with CCR7-negative TemRA cells. The receptor's source is a woman aged 25-40 years in good health. V usage is TRBV25-1 and J usage is TRBJ2-5; 9 bases match TRBD2. In DNA form, the CDR3 reads TGTGCCAGCTCGCCAGGTACTAGCGGGTACCAAGAGACCCAGTACTTC. Translating it yields CASSPGTSGYQETQYF.